This T cell receptor beta chain emerged from a study of T-cell reconstitution after alpha-beta-depleted transplantation in children. Many counts were recorded for this clonotype. The CDR3 contains 15 residues. Trimming stripped 4 bases from V and 0 bases from J, with 13 bases between. Germline V gives CDR1 SQVTM, CDR2 ANQGSEA. It was with unique molecular identifiers that the TCRbeta library was prepared. One entry per CDR3 protein results from TCRdb running MiXCR on the PCR reads. The repertoire consists of approximately 230,000 distinct CDR3 sequences, with about 24% occurring once and the leading ten covering more than 4.5%.

The specimen was PBMCs, mostly from graft donor cells, collected 360 days after TCRalphabeta/CD19-depleted stem cell transplant. J is TRBJ2-1 and V is TRBV29-1, with unresolved D. This clonotype was sampled from a female patient aged 2 to 10 who had a stem cell transplant for congenital amegakaryocytic thrombocytopenia, so the T cells may come from the graft donor. CDR3 in amino acids: CSVGEDPSSYNEQFF. The CDR3 bases are TGCAGCGTTGGAGAAGACCCGAGCTCCTACAATGAGCAGTTCTTC.